The rows below give T cell receptor beta chains drawn from one sample of a study of blood T cell repertoires in COVID-19. TCRdb's table, derived via immunoSEQ multiplex PCR, lists solely in-frame clones and lacks some. This sample has 150,000 to 200,000 clones; roughly 80% occur once, and the top ten carry roughly 3%. The sequenced material came from peripheral blood. The receptor source for this set is a human donor with acute or convalescent COVID-19. The donor label of this sample is uncertain. Each CDR3 is given with its conserved first and last residue. Fields, in order: clone size, D gene, V gene, J gene, CDR3 protein, CDR3 DNA. The D gene is left open where the match is weak. Where a row states a size, it is once, few, many or the class of an expanded clone; other rows omit it.

.	.	TRBV18	TRBJ1-1	CASSPLGHGTEAFF	TGTGCCAGCTCACCACTTGGACACGGGACTGAAGCTTTCTTT
.	TRBD2	TRBV10-1	TRBJ2-1	CASSEGSSGGSYNEQFF	TGCGCCAGCAGTGAAGGGTCTAGCGGGGGGTCCTACAATGAGCAGTTCTTC
.	.	TRBV7-2	TRBJ2-1	CASSLYGSGLNEQFF	TGTGCCAGCAGCTTATACGGTAGCGGATTAAATGAGCAGTTCTTC
once	.	TRBV9	TRBJ2-1	CASSVEGGLTNEQFF	TGTGCCAGCAGCGTAGAGGGGGGGCTAACGAATGAGCAGTTCTTC
.	TRBD1	TRBV14	TRBJ1-2	CASSQTGTGVFGYTF	TGTGCCAGCAGCCAGACCGGGACAGGGGTTTTTGGCTACACCTTC
once	.	TRBV6-5	TRBJ2-3	CASSYVSSGQGDTQYF	TGTGCCAGCAGTTACGTGTCTAGCGGTCAGGGGGATACGCAGTATTTT
.	TRBD2	TRBV4-2	TRBJ2-3	CASSQVARGVSTDTQYF	TGTGCCAGCAGCCAAGTTGCGCGGGGGGTAAGCACAGATACGCAGTATTTT
few	.	TRBV2	TRBJ1-4	CASSDFGRGEKLFF	TGTGCCAGCAGTGATTTTGGACGGGGAGAAAAACTGTTTTTT
.	TRBD1	TRBV25-1	TRBJ1-2	CASSEPGQSSAGYTF	TGTGCCAGCAGTGAACCGGGACAGTCTTCGGCTGGCTACACCTTC
.	.	TRBV5-4	TRBJ1-2	CASSLLWVGRPYGYTF	TGTGCCAGCAGCTTGTTATGGGTGGGCAGGCCCTATGGCTACACCTTC
.	TRBD1	TRBV14	TRBJ2-7	CASSNRGRNEQYF	TGTGCCAGCAGCAATAGGGGGCGCAACGAGCAGTACTTC
few	.	TRBV30	TRBJ1-1	CAWSVNKAGVVTEAFF	TGTGCCTGGAGTGTAAATAAAGCAGGGGTAGTAACTGAAGCTTTCTTT
.	.	TRBV27	TRBJ2-1	CASSLGRGARDEQFF	TGTGCCAGCAGTTTAGGGAGGGGGGCCAGAGATGAGCAGTTCTTC
.	TRBD1	TRBV2	TRBJ1-4	CASSRDSQIEKLFF	TGTGCCAGCAGTCGGGACAGCCAGATAGAAAAACTGTTTTTT
once	.	TRBV2	TRBJ1-3	CASSEWRSGNTIYF	TGTGCCAGCAGTGAATGGCGGTCTGGAAACACCATATATTTT
.	.	TRBV12-1	TRBJ2-7	CASSRDRGEYEQYF	TGTGCCAGCAGCCGGGACAGGGGTGAGTACGAGCAGTACTTC
.	.	TRBV3-1/TRBV3-2	TRBJ1-5	CTSSPAYGGNQPQHF	TGTACCAGCAGCCCAGCTTATGGGGGGAATCAGCCCCAGCATTTT
.	TRBD1	TRBV6-5	TRBJ1-1	CASSLFGGQLNTEAFF	TGTGCCAGCAGTTTATTCGGGGGACAGCTCAACACTGAAGCTTTCTTT
.	TRBD1	TRBV6-5	TRBJ2-5	CASIQDRGRETQYF	TGTGCCAGCATCCAAGACAGGGGAAGAGAGACCCAGTACTTC
.	TRBD2	TRBV28	TRBJ2-4	CASSPRWASGRPNIQYF	TGTGCCAGCAGTCCGCGATGGGCTAGCGGGAGACCAAACATTCAGTACTTC
.	TRBD2	TRBV19	TRBJ2-3	CASSTGLAGGSSTDTQYF	TGTGCCAGTAGTACCGGACTAGCGGGAGGTTCGAGCACAGATACGCAGTATTTT
.	TRBD2	TRBV15	TRBJ2-2	CATSRDRLAGVNTGELFF	TGTGCCACCAGCAGAGATCGACTAGCGGGAGTCAACACCGGGGAGCTGTTTTTT
once	TRBD1	TRBV18	TRBJ2-2	CASSPELQGSGELFF	TGTGCCAGCTCACCGGAATTACAGGGGTCCGGGGAGCTGTTTTTT
.	.	TRBV3-1/TRBV3-2	TRBJ2-3	CASSPYEAITDTQYF	TGTGCCAGCAGCCCATACGAGGCTATCACAGATACGCAGTATTTT
.	.	TRBV29-1	TRBJ1-5	CSVGEGNQPQHF	TGCAGCGTCGGGGAGGGGAATCAGCCCCAGCATTTT
once	TRBD2	TRBV4-1	TRBJ2-4	CASSQDSALGLAGGIAKNIQYF	TGCGCCAGCAGCCAAGATTCCGCCTTGGGGCTAGCGGGAGGGATAGCCAAAAACATTCAGTACTTC
.	.	TRBV6-5	TRBJ2-7	CASSYSWQGTYEQYF	TGTGCCAGCAGTTACTCGTGGCAGGGGACCTACGAGCAGTACTTC
once	.	TRBV29-1	TRBJ1-1	CSAVSGTTLGTEAFF	TGCAGCGCCGTAAGCGGGACCACCCTGGGAACTGAAGCTTTCTTT
.	.	TRBV15	TRBJ2-7	CATSPGGFYEQYF	TGTGCCACCTCGCCAGGAGGATTCTACGAGCAGTACTTC
.	TRBD2	TRBV10-3	TRBJ2-2	CAISAAGDTGELFF	TGTGCCATCAGTGCCGCGGGGGACACCGGGGAGCTGTTTTTT
.	.	TRBV25-1	TRBJ1-6	CASSEFGQGGSPLHF	TGTGCCAGCAGTGAATTCGGGCAGGGTGGATCACCCCTCCACTTT
once	TRBD2	TRBV27	TRBJ2-7	CANEGTSGFDEQYF	TGTGCCAACGAGGGGACTAGCGGGTTCGACGAGCAGTACTTC
.	TRBD1	TRBV27	TRBJ1-6	CASSLIDRAHSPLHF	TGTGCCAGCAGTCTAATAGACAGGGCCCATTCACCCCTCCACTTT
.	TRBD1	TRBV5-1	TRBJ1-4	CASSLEQGAMEKLFF	TGCGCCAGCAGCTTAGAACAGGGGGCGATGGAGAAACTGTTTTTT
once	.	TRBV2	TRBJ2-1	CASSTRTSPGGEQFF	TGTGCCAGCAGCACCCGGACCTCCCCCGGGGGTGAGCAGTTCTTC
.	.	TRBV5-6	TRBJ2-6	CASSGLTDISGANVLTF	TGTGCCAGCAGCGGACTAACGGATATCTCTGGGGCCAACGTCCTGACTTTC
.	TRBD2	TRBV6-5	TRBJ2-5	CASSYSGLAGEETQYF	TGTGCCAGCAGTTACTCGGGACTAGCGGGGGAGGAGACCCAGTACTTC
.	.	TRBV7-3	TRBJ1-2	CASSLGSYGYTF	TGTGCCAGCAGCTTGGGCAGCTATGGCTACACCTTC
.	.	TRBV12-3/TRBV12-4	TRBJ1-6	CASSLGQNSPLHF	TGTGCCAGCAGTTTAGGCCAGAATTCACCCCTCCACTTT
.	TRBD2	TRBV5-1	TRBJ2-3	CASRRSSGGPTDTQYF	TGCGCCAGCAGGCGATCTAGCGGGGGTCCCACAGATACGCAGTATTTT
.	.	TRBV5-1	TRBJ2-2	CASSLDRTNTGELFF	TGCGCCAGCAGCTTGGACAGGACGAACACCGGGGAGCTGTTTTTT
.	TRBD2	TRBV30	TRBJ2-3	CAWTKGASGRNTQYF	TGTGCCTGGACCAAAGGGGCTAGCGGGAGAAATACGCAGTATTTT
.	TRBD1	TRBV7-9	TRBJ1-3	CASSSTGAYSGNTIYF	TGTGCCAGCAGCTCGACAGGGGCCTACTCTGGAAACACCATATATTTT
once	.	TRBV4-2	TRBJ2-3	CASSQDIGGGLNTQYF	TGTGCCAGCAGCCAAGATATAGGAGGGGGCCTAAATACGCAGTATTTT
.	.	TRBV7-9	TRBJ2-1	CASSLVGYRNEQFF	TGTGCCAGCAGCTTAGTCGGTTACCGTAATGAGCAGTTCTTC
.	.	TRBV6-2/TRBV6-3	TRBJ2-7	CASSSPGLPPIEQYF	TGTGCCAGCAGTTCCCCGGGACTGCCTCCCATCGAGCAGTACTTC
.	.	TRBV30	TRBJ1-1	CAWSGRERAFF	TGTGCCTGGAGTGGGAGGGAAAGAGCTTTCTTT
.	.	TRBV19	TRBJ2-7	CASSAGPEQYF	TGTGCCAGTAGTGCGGGACCCGAGCAGTACTTC
few	.	TRBV4-1	TRBJ1-6	CASSQVRILPIYRNSPLHF	TGCGCCAGCAGCCAAGTTCGTATACTTCCAATTTACCGAAATTCACCCCTCCACTTT
.	TRBD1	TRBV15	TRBJ1-6	CATSVRAGTGYSPLHF	TGTGCCACCAGCGTCCGCGCCGGGACAGGCTATTCACCCCTCCACTTT
.	TRBD2	TRBV30	TRBJ2-2	CAWSETSGSLAGELFF	TGTGCCTGGAGCGAGACTAGCGGGAGTTTAGCCGGGGAGCTGTTTTTT
.	TRBD1	TRBV6-2/TRBV6-3	TRBJ1-2	CASSYGRGQPNYGYTF	TGTGCCAGCAGTTACGGGCGGGGACAGCCTAACTATGGCTACACCTTC
.	.	TRBV7-9	TRBJ1-5	CASSLVGSNQPQHF	TGTGCCAGCAGCTTAGTCGGGAGCAATCAGCCCCAGCATTTT
.	.	TRBV19	TRBJ2-1	CASTRPGAGGEQFF	TGTGCCAGTACGCGGCCAGGGGCCGGCGGTGAGCAGTTCTTC
.	.	TRBV2	TRBJ2-3	CAGRGASTDTQYF	TGTGCCGGCCGCGGCGCTAGCACAGATACGCAGTATTTT